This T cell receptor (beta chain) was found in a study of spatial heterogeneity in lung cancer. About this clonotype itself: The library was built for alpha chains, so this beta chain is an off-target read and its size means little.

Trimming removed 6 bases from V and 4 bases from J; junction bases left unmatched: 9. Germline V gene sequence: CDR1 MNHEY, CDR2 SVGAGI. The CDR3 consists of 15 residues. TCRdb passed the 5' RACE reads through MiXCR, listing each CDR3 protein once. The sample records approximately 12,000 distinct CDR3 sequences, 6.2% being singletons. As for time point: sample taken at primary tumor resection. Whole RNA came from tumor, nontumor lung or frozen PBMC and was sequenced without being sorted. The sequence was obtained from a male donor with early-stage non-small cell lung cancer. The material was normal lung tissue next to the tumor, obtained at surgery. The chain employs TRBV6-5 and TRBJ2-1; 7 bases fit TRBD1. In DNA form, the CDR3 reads TGTGCCAGCAGCCCCAGGGGGACATCTTACAATGAGCAGTTCTTC. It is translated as CASSPRGTSYNEQFF.